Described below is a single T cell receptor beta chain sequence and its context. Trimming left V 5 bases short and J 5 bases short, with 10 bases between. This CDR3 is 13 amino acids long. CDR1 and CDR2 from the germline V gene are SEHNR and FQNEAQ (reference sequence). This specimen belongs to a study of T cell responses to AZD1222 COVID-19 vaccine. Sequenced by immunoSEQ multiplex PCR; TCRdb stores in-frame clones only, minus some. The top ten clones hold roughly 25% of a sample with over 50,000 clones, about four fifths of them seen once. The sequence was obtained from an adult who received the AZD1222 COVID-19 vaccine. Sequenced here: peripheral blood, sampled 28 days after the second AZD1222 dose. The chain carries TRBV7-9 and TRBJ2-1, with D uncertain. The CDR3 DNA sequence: TGTGCCAGCAGCCATCCTTTGGACAATGAGCAGTTCTTC. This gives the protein CASSHPLDNEQFF.